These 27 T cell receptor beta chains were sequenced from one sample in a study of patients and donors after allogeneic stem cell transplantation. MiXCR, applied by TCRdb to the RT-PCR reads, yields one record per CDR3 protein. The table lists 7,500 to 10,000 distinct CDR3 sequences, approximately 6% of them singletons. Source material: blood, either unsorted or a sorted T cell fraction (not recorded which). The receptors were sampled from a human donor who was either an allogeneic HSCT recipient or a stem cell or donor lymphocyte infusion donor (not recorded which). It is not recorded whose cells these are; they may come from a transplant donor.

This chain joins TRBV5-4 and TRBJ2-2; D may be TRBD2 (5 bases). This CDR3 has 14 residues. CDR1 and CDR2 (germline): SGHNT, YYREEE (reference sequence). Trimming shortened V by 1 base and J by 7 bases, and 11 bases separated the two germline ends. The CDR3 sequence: CASSLSSGSGELFF. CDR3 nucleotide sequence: TGTGCCAGCAGCTTGTCTTCGGGAAGCGGGGAGCTGTTTTTT.

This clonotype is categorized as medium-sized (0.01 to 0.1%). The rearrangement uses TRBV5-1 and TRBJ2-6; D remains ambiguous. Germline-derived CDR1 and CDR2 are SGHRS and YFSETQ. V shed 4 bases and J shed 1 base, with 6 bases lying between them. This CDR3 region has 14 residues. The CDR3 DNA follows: TGCGCCAGCAGCAGGCAATCTGGGGCCAACGTCCTGACTTTC. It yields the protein CASSRQSGANVLTF.

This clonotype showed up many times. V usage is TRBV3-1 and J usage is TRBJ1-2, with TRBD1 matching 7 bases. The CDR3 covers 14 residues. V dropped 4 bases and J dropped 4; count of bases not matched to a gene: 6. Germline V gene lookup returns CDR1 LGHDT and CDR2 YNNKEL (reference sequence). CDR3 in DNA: TGTGCCAGCAGCCCGCGGGCAGGGGGCTATGGCTACACCTTC. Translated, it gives CASSPRAGGYGYTF.

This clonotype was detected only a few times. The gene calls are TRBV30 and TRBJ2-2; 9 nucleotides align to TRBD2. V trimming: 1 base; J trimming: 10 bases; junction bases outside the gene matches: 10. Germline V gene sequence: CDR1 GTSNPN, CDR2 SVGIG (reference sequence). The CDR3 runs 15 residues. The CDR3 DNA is TGTGCCTGGAGTGGGGTAGCTAGCGGGAATGAGGAGCTGTTTTTT. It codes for CAWSGVASGNEELFF.

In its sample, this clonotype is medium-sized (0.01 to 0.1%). The CDR3 protein is CASRSTGSSNQPQHF. In DNA, the CDR3 is TGTGCCAGCAGGTCCACGGGATCCAGCAATCAGCCCCAGCATTTT. The J gene is TRBJ1-5, the V gene TRBV6-5; D is ambiguous. V was clipped by 6 bases and J by 1 base, with 13 bases between them. The CDR3 totals 15 residues. The germline V gene encodes CDR1 MNHEY and CDR2 SVGAGI.

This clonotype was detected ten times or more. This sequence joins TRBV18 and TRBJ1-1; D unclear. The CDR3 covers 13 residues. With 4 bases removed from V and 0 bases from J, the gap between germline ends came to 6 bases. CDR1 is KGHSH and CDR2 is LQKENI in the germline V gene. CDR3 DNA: TGTGCCAGCTCACTCACTCTGAACACTGAAGCTTTCTTT. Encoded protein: CASSLTLNTEAFF.

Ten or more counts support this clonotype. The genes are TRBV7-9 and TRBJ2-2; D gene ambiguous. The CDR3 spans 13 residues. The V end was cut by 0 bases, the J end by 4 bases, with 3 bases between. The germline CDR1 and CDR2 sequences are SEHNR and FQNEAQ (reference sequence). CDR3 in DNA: TGTGCCAGCAGCTTAGCCCCCACCGGGGAGCTGTTTTTT. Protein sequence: CASSLAPTGELFF.

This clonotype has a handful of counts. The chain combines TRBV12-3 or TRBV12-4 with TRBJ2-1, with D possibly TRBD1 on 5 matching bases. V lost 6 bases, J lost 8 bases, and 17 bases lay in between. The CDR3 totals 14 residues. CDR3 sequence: CASSLRAYFDEQFF. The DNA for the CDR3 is TGTGCCAGCAGCCTCAGGGCCTATTTCGATGAGCAGTTCTTC.

CDR3 sequence reads: CASSLSRQSTYEQYF. As DNA, the CDR3 is TGTGCCAGCAGTTTATCGCGCCAATCTACCTACGAGCAGTACTTC. This chain uses TRBV27 with TRBJ2-7; D gene unclear. Germline V CDR1 and CDR2: MNHEY, SMNVEV (reference sequence). Trimming stripped 0 bases from V and 2 bases from J, with 11 bases between. This CDR3 contains 15 residues.

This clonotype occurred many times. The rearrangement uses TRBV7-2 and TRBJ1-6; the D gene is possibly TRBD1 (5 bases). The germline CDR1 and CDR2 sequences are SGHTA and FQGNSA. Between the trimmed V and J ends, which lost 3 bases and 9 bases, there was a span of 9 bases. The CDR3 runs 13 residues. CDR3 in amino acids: CASSLQGGSPLHF. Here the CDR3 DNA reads TGTGCCAGCAGCTTGCAGGGTGGTTCACCCCTCCACTTT.

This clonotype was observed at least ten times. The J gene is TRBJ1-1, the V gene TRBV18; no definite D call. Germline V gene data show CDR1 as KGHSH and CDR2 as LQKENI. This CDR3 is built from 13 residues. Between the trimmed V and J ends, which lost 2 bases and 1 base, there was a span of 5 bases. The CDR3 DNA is TGTGCCAGCTCACCAACGGGGAACACTGAAGCTTTCTTT. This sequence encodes CASSPTGNTEAFF.

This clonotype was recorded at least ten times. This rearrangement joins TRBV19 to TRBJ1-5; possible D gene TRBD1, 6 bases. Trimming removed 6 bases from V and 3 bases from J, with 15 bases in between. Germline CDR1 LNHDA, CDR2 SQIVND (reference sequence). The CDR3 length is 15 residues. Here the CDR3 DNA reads TGTGCCAGTAGCAACAGGGTTGGGGCCAATCAGCCCCAGCATTTT. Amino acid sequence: CASSNRVGANQPQHF.

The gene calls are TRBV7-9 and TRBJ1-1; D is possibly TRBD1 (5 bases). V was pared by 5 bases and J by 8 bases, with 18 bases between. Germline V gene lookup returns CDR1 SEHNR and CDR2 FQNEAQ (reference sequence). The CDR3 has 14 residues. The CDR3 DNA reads TGTGCCAGCAGCCATATCCGGGGGTTAGGCGAAGCTTTCTTT. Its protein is CASSHIRGLGEAFF. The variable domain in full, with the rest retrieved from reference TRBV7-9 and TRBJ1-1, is DTGVSQNPRHKITKRGQNVTFRCDPISEHNRLYWYRQTLGQGPEFLTYFQNEAQLEKSRLLSDRFSAERPKGSFSTLEIQRTEQGDSAMYLCASSHIRGLGEAFFGQGTRLTVV.

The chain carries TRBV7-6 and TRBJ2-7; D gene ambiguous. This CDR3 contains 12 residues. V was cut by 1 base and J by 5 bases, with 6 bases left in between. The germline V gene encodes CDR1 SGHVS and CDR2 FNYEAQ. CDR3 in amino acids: CASSLEGHEQYF. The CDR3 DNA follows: TGTGCCAGCAGCTTAGAGGGTCACGAGCAGTACTTC.

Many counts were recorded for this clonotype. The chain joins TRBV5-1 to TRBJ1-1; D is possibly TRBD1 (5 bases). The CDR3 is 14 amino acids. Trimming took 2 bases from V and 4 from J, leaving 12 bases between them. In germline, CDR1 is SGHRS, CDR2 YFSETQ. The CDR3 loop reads CASSFWGRGTEAFF. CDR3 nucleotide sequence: TGCGCCAGCAGCTTTTGGGGTAGGGGCACTGAAGCTTTCTTT.

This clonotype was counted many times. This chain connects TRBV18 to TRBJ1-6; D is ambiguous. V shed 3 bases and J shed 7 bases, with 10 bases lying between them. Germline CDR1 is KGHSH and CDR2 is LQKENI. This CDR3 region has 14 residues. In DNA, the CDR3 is TGTGCCAGCTCACCTGACACGCAGAATTCACCCCTCCACTTT. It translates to CASSPDTQNSPLHF.

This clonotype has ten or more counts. In DNA, the CDR3 is TGTGCCTGGAGTTCGGCACTCTACGAGCAGTACTTC. Translation: CAWSSALYEQYF. V gene TRBV30 combines with J gene TRBJ2-7; D call uncertain. CDR3 length equals 12 residues. The germline CDR1 and CDR2 sequences are GTSNPN and SVGIG (reference sequence). V was trimmed by 2 bases and J by 3 bases, leaving 8 bases between them. The variable domain in full, completed from reference TRBV30 and TRBJ2-7, reads SQTIHQWPATLVQPVGSPLSLECTVEGTSNPNLYWYRQAAGRGLQLLFYSVGIGQISSEVPQNLSASRPQDRQFILSSKKLLLSDSGFYLCAWSSALYEQYFGPGTRLTVT.

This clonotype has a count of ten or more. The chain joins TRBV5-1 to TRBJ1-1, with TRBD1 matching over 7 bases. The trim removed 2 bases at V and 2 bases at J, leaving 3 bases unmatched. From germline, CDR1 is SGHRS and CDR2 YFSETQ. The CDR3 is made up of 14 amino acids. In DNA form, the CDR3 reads TGCGCCAGCAGCTTACAGGGGCCAAACACTGAAGCTTTCTTT. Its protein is CASSLQGPNTEAFF.

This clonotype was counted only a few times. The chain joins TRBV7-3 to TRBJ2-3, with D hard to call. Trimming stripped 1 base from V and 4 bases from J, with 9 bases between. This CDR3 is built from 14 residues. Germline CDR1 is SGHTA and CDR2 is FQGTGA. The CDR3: CASSLSGGADTQYF. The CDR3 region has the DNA TGTGCCAGCAGCTTAAGTGGTGGTGCAGATACGCAGTATTTT.

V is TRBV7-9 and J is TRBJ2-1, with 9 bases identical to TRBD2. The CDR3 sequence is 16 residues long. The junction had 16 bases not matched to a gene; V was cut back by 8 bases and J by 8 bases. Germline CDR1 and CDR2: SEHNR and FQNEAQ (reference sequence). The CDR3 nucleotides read TGTGCCAGCGGACCTGGTAGCGGGAGACCCCCGGATGAGCAGTTCTTC. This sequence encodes CASGPGSGRPPDEQFF.

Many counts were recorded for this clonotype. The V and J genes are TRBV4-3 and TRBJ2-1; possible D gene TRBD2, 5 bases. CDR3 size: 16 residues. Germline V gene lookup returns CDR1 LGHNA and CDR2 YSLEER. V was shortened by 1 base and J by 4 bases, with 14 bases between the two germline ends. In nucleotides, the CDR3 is TGCGCCAGCAGCCAAGCACGACGAGGAGGTTACAATGAGCAGTTCTTC. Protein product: CASSQARRGGYNEQFF.

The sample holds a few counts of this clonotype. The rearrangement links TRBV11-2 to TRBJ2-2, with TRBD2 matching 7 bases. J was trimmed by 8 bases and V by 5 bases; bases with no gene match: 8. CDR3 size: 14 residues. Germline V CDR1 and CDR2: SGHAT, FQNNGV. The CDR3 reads CASSHTAAGGELFF. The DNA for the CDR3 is TGTGCCAGCAGCCACACTGCAGCGGGGGGGGAGCTGTTTTTT.

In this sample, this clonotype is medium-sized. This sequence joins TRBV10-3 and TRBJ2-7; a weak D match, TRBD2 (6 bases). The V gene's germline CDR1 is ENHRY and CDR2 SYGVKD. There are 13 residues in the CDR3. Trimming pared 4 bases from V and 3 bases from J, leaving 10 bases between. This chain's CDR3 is CAISVGGLYEQYF. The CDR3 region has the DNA TGTGCCATCAGTGTCGGGGGACTCTACGAGCAGTACTTC.

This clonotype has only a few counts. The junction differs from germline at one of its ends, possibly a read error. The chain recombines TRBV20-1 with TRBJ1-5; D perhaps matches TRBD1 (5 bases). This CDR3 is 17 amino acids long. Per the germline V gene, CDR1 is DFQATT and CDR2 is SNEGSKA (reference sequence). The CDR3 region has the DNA TGCGGTGCTAGCCTCGACCGGGGGTTTAGGAGCAATCAGCCCCAGCATTTT. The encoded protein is CGASLDRGFRSNQPQHF.

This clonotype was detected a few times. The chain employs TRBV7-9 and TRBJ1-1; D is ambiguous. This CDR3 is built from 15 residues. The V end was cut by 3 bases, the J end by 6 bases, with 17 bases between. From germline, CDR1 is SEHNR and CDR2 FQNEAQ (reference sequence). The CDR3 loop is CASSFQGPSGSEAFF. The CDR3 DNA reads TGTGCCAGCAGCTTTCAAGGACCGTCGGGGTCTGAAGCTTTCTTT.

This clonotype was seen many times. The CDR3 region is CSVEGGPYSEKLFF. The CDR3 bases are TGCAGCGTTGAAGGTGGGCCCTATAGTGAAAAACTGTTTTTT. This chain joins TRBV29-1 and TRBJ1-4; D gene unclear. Germline lookup yields CDR1 SQVTM and CDR2 ANQGSEA. The CDR3 runs to 14 residues. The V and J ends lost 1 base and 7 bases respectively, with 13 bases between them.

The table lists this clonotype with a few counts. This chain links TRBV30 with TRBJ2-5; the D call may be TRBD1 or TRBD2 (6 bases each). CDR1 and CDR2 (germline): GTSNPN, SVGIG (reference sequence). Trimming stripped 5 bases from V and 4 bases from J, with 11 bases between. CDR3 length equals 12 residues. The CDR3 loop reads CAWYGGGETQYF. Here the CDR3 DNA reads TGTGCCTGGTACGGGGGCGGAGAGACCCAGTACTTC.